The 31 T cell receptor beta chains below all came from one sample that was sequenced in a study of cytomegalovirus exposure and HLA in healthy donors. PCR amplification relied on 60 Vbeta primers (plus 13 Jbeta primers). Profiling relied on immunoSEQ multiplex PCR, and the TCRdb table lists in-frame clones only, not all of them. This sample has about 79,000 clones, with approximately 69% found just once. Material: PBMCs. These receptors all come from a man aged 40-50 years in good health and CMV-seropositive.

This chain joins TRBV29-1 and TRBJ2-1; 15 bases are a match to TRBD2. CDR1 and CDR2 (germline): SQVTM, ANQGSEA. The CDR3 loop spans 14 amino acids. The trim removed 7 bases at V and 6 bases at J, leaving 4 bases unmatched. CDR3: CSGGLAGGANEQFF. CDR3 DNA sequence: TGCAGCGGGGGACTAGCGGGAGGTGCCAATGAGCAGTTCTTC.

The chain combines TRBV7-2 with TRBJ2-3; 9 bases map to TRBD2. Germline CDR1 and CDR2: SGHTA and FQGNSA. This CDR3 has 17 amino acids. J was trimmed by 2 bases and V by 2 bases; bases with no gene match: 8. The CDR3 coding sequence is TGTGCCAGCAGCTTAAGTTTCAGCGGGGGGACCACAGATACGCAGTATTTT. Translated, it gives CASSLSFSGGTTDTQYF. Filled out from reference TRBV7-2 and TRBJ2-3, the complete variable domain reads GAGVSQSPSNKVTEKGKDVELRCDPISGHTALYWYRQSLGQGLEFLIYFQGNSAPDKSGLPSDRFSAERTGGSVSTLTIQRTQQEDSAVYLCASSLSFSGGTTDTQYFGPGTRLTVL.

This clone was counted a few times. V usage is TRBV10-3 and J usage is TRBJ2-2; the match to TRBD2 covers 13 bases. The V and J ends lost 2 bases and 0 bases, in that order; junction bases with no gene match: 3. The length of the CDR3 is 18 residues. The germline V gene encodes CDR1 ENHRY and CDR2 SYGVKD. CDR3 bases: TGTGCCATCAGTGAGGGGACTAGCGGGGATACGAACACCGGGGAGCTGTTTTTT. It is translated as CAISEGTSGDTNTGELFF.

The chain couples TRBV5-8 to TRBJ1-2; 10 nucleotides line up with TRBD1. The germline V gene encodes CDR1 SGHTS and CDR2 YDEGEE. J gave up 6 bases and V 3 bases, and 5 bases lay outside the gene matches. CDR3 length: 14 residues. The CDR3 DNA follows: TGTGCCAGCAGCTGGGACAGGGGACGGGATGGCTACACCTTC. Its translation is CASSWDRGRDGYTF.

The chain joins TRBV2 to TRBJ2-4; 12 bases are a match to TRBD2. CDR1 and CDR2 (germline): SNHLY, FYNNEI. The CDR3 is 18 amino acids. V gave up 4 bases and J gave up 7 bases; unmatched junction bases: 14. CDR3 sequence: CASSGPSGRVTDTNIQYF. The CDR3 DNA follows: TGTGCCAGCAGTGGTCCTAGCGGGAGGGTGACAGACACGAACATTCAGTACTTC.

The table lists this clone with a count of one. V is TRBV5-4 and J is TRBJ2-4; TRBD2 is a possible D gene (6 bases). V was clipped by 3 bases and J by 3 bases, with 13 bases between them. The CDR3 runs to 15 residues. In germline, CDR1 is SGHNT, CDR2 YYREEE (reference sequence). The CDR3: CASSSPGGSKNIQYF. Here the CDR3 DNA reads TGTGCCAGCAGCTCGCCCGGGGGTAGCAAAAACATTCAGTACTTC.

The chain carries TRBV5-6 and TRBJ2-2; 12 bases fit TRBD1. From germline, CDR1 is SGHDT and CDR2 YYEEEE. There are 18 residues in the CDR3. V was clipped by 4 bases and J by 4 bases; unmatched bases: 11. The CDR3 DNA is TGTGCCAGCAGCCCCGGGACAGGGGGCGAAAGGGGCACCGGGGAGCTGTTTTTT. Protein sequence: CASSPGTGGERGTGELFF.

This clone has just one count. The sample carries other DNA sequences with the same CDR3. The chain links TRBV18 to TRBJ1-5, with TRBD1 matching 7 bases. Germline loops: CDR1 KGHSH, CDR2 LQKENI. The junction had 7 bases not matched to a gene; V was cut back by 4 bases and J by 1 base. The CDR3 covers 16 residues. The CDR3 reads CASSRADRASNQPQHF. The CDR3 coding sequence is TGTGCCAGCTCACGCGCAGACAGGGCGAGCAATCAGCCCCAGCATTTT.

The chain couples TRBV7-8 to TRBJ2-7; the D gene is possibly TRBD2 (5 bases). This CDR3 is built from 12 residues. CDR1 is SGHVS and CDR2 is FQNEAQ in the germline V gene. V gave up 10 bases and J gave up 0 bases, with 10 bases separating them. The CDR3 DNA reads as TGTGCCACCGGGGAGAGCTCCTACGAGCAGTACTTC. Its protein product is CATGESSYEQYF.

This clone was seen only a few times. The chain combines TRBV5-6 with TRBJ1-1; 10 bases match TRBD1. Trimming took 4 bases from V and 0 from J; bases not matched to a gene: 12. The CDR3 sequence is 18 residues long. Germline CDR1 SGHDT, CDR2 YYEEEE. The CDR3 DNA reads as TGTGCCAGCAGCCGGGACAGGGGTTTCGTAGGGTTGAACACTGAAGCTTTCTTT. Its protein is CASSRDRGFVGLNTEAFF.

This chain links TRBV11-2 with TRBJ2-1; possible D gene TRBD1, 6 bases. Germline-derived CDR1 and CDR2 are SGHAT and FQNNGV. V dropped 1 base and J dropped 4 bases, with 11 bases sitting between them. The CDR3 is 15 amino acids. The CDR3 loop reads CASSLVWGPYNEQFF. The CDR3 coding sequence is TGTGCCAGCAGCTTAGTTTGGGGGCCGTACAATGAGCAGTTCTTC.

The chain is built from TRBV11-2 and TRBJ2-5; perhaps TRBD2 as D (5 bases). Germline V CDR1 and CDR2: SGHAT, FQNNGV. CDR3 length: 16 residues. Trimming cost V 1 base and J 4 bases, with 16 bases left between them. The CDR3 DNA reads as TGTGCCAGCAGCTTAGGCAGGACTGGAGAGGGAGAGACCCAGTACTTC. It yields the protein CASSLGRTGEGETQYF. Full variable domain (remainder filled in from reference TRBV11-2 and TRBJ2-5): EAGVAQSPRYKIIEKRQSVAFWCNPISGHATLYWYQQILGQGPKLLIQFQNNGVVDDSQLPKDRFSAERLKGVDSTLKIQPAKLEDSAVYLCASSLGRTGEGETQYFGPGTRLLVL.

CDR3 sequence (DNA): TGTGCCAGCTCACCACCCGGGCGGGGCCGAGGAAACAATGAGCAGTTCTTC. Its protein product is CASSPPGRGRGNNEQFF. The J gene is TRBJ2-1, the V gene TRBV18; TRBD2 might be the D (6 bases). V shed 0 bases and J shed 5 bases, with 17 bases lying between them. The CDR3 contains 17 residues. Per the germline V gene, CDR1 is KGHSH and CDR2 is LQKENI.

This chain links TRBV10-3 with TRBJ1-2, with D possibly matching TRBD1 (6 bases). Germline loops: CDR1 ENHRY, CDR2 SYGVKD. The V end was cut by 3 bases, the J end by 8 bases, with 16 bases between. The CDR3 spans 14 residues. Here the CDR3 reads CAISDGGASRGYTF. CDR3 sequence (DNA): TGTGCCATCAGTGATGGGGGGGCCTCGCGGGGCTACACCTTC.

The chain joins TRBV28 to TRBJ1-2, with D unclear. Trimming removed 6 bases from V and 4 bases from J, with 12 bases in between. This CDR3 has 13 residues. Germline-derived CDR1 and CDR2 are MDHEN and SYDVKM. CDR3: CASRVTRLYGYTF. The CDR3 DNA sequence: TGTGCCAGCAGGGTCACTCGCCTCTATGGCTACACCTTC.

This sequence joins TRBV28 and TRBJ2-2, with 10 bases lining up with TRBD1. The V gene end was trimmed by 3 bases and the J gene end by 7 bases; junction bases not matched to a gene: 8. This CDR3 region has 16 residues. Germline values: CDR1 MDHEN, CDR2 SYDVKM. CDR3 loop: CASSFAGTGVDGELFF. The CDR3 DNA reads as TGTGCCAGCAGTTTCGCCGGGACAGGGGTGGACGGGGAGCTGTTTTTT.

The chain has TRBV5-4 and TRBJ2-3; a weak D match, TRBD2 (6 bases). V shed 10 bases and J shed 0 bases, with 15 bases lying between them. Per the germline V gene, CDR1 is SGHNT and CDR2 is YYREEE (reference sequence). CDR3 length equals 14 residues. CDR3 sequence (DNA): TGTGCCGCGACCGGGACTGCTAGCACAGATACGCAGTATTTT. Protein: CAATGTASTDTQYF.

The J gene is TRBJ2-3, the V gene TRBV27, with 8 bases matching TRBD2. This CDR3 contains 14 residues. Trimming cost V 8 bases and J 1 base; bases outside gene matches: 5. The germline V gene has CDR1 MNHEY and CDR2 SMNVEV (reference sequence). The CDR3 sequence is CASRSGSGTDTQYF. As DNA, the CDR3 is TGTGCCAGCCGGAGCGGGAGTGGCACAGATACGCAGTATTTT.

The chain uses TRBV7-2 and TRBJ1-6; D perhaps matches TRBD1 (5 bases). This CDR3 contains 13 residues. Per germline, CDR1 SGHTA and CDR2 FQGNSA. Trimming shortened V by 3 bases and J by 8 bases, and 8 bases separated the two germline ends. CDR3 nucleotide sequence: TGTGCCAGCAGCTTGGGGGGGGATTCACCCCTCCACTTT. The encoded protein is CASSLGGDSPLHF.

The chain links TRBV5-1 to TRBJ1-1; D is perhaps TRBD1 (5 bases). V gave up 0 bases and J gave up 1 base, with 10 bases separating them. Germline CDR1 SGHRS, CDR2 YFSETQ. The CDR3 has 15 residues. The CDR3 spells CASSLGGHQNTEAFF. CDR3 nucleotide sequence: TGCGCCAGCAGCTTGGGAGGACACCAGAACACTGAAGCTTTCTTT.

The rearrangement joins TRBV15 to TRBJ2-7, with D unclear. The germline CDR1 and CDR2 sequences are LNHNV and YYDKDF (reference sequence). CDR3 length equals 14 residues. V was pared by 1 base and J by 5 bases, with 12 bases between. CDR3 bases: TGTGCCACCAGCAGAGGACTGGCTCTCGACGAGCAGTACTTC. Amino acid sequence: CATSRGLALDEQYF.

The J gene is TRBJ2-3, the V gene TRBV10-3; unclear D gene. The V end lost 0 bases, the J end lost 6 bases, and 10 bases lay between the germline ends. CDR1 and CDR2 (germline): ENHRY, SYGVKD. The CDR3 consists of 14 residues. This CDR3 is CAISESTRSDTQYF. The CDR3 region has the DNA TGTGCCATCAGTGAGTCGACACGTTCGGATACGCAGTATTTT.

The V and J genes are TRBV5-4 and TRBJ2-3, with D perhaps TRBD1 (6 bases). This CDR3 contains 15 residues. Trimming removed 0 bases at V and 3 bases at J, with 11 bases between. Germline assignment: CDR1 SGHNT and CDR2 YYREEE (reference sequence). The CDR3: CASSLDRAGTDTQYF. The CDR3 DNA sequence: TGTGCCAGCAGCTTGGACAGGGCGGGTACAGATACGCAGTATTTT.

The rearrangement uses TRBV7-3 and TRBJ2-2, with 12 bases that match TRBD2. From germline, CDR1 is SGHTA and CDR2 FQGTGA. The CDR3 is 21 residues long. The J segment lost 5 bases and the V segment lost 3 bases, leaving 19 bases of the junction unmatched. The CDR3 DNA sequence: TGTGCCAGCAGCTTCCAACCCCGCGCTAGCGGGAGGGCCGGTGAGACCGGGGAGCTGTTTTTT. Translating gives CASSFQPRASGRAGETGELFF.

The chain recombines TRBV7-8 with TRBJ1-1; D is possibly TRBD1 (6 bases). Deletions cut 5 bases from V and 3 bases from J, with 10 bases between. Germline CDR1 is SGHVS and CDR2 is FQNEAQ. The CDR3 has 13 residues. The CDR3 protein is CASSEGGDTEAFF. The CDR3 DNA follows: TGTGCCAGCAGCGAAGGGGGGGACACTGAAGCTTTCTTT.

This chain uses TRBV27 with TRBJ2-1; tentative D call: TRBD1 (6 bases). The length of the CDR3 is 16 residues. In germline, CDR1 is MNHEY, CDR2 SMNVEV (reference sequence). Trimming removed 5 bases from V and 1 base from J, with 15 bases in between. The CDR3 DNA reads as TGTGCCAGCAGTACTATACAGGGACCGTCCTACAATGAGCAGTTCTTC. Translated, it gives CASSTIQGPSYNEQFF.

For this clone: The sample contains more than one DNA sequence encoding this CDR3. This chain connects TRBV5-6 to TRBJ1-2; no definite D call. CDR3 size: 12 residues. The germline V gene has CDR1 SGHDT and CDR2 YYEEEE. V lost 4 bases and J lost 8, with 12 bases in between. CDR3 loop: CASSPGGYGYTF. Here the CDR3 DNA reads TGTGCCAGCAGCCCGGGTGGATACGGCTACACCTTC. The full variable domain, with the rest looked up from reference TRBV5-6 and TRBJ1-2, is DAGVTQSPTHLIKTRGQQVTLRCSPKSGHDTVSWYQQALGQGPQFIFQYYEEEERQRGNFPDRFSGHQFPNYSSELNVNALLLGDSALYLCASSPGGYGYTFGSGTRLTVV.

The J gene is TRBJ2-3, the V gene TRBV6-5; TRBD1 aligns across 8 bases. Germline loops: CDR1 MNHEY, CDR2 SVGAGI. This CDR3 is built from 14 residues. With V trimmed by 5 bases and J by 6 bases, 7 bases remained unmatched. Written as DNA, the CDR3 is TGTGCCAGCAGTCTTGGACAGGGTTTCGATACGCAGTATTTT. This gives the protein CASSLGQGFDTQYF.

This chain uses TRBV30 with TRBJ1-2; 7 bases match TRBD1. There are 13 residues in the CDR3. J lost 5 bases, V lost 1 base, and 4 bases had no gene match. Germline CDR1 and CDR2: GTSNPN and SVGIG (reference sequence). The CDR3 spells CAWSGGGGYGYTF. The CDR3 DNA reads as TGTGCCTGGAGTGGAGGGGGCGGGTATGGCTACACCTTC.

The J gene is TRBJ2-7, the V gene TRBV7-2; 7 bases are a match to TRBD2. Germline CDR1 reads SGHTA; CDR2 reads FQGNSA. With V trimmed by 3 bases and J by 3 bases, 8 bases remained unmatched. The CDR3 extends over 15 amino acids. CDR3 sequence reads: CASSFGIGRDYEQYF. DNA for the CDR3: TGTGCCAGCAGCTTCGGAATTGGGAGGGACTACGAGCAGTACTTC.

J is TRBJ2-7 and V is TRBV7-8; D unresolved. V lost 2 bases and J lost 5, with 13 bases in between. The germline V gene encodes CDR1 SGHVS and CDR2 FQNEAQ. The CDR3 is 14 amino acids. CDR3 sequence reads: CASSLPPRLHEQYF. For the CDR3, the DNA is TGTGCCAGCAGCTTACCGCCCAGATTACACGAGCAGTACTTC.